This is a list of T cell receptor beta chains from one sample in a study of cytomegalovirus exposure and HLA in healthy donors. The table came from immunoSEQ multiplex PCR; TCRdb's copy has only in-frame clones and leaves some out. Found here are tens of thousands of clones; the top ten clones hold about 1.9%. Sequencing used PBMCs. The receptor source for this set is a woman aged 40-49 years in good health and CMV-seropositive. Both conserved end residues are part of each CDR3. The D gene is left open where the match is weak.

TRBJ2-3 15 TRBD1 TRBV30 CAWDTGEEGTDTQYF TGTGCCTGGGACACAGGGGAAGAGGGCACAGATACGCAGTATTTT
TRBJ2-3 16 TRBD2 TRBV25-1 CASSEGTSGSTDTQYF TGTGCCAGCAGTGAGGGGACTAGCGGGAGCACAGATACGCAGTATTTT
TRBJ1-3 15 - TRBV5-1 CASSLVGGSGNTIYF TGCGCCAGCAGCTTGGTCGGGGGATCTGGAAACACCATATATTTT
TRBJ1-5 14 - TRBV28 CASRSGNSNQPQHF TGTGCCAGCAGGTCGGGGAATAGCAATCAGCCCCAGCATTTT
TRBJ2-5 16 - TRBV5-1 CASSPGLGSPQETQYF TGCGCCAGCAGCCCCGGCCTCGGGTCCCCCCAAGAGACCCAGTACTTC
TRBJ2-4 15 - TRBV6-1 CASSDRTLTPNIQYF TGTGCCAGCAGTGATCGGACACTCACTCCAAACATTCAGTACTTC
TRBJ1-4 14 TRBD1 TRBV10-1 CASSSTGPNEKLFF TGCGCCAGCAGTTCGACAGGGCCCAATGAAAAACTGTTTTTT
TRBJ2-7 14 - TRBV7-9 CASSLTDTTYEQYF TGTGCCAGCAGCTTAACGGACACCACCTACGAGCAGTACTTC
TRBJ1-2 12 - TRBV7-8 CASSLDTNGYTF TGTGCCAGCAGCTTAGACACTAATGGCTACACCTTC
TRBJ2-1 14 TRBD2 TRBV14 CASSRGTSSGPLFF TGTGCCAGCAGCCGCGGGACCTCTAGCGGTCCTCTGTTCTTC
TRBJ2-7 11 - TRBV6-6 CASSQSYEQYF TGTGCCAGCAGTCAGTCCTACGAGCAGTACTTC
TRBJ2-7 11 - TRBV20-1 CSAYQGYEQYF TGCAGTGCTTATCAGGGGTACGAGCAGTACTTC
TRBJ1-2 16 - TRBV6-5 CASSYSSGYRPYGYTF TGTGCCAGCAGTTACTCGTCCGGGTATAGGCCCTATGGCTACACCTTC
TRBJ1-2 15 - TRBV5-1 CASSLGRGLDDGYTF TGCGCCAGCAGCTTGGGTAGGGGATTAGACGATGGCTACACCTTC
TRBJ2-1 17 - TRBV10-1 CASSDRFGGANYNEQFF TGCGCCAGCAGTGATAGGTTTGGTGGGGCCAACTACAATGAGCAGTTCTTC
TRBJ2-1 15 TRBD2 TRBV30 CAWSVLAGSTDEQFF TGTGCCTGGAGTGTTTTAGCGGGATCGACGGATGAGCAGTTCTTC
TRBJ2-7 13 TRBD1 TRBV28 CASRSSGGYEQYF TGTGCCAGCAGGTCATCAGGGGGCTACGAGCAGTACTTC
TRBJ1-3 15 TRBD1 TRBV9 CASSATGAIRDTIYF TGTGCCAGCAGCGCTACAGGGGCAATCCGAGACACCATATATTTT
TRBJ1-3 14 - TRBV28 CASSPDNSGNTIYF TGTGCCAGCAGTCCGGACAACTCTGGAAACACCATATATTTT
TRBJ1-3 14 - TRBV6-5 CASKSQVAGNTIYF TGTGCCAGCAAGAGCCAGGTCGCTGGAAACACCATATATTTT
TRBJ2-7 17 - TRBV5-1 CASSLGLPGQTAYEQYF TGCGCCAGCAGCTTGGGACTACCGGGACAAACCGCCTACGAGCAGTACTTC
TRBJ2-5 15 - TRBV19 CASSMWRGQGETQYF TGTGCCAGTAGTATGTGGAGGGGGCAGGGAGAGACCCAGTACTTC
TRBJ2-1 14 TRBD2 TRBV6-5 CASSYVGGYNEQFF TGTGCCAGCAGTTACGTGGGAGGGTACAATGAGCAGTTCTTC
TRBJ2-5 18 TRBD2 TRBV7-9 CASSLSRRLAGVVETQYF TGTGCCAGCAGCTTATCCCGTCGACTAGCGGGAGTGGTGGAGACCCAGTACTTC
TRBJ1-4 13 - TRBV4-3 CASSRGLWEKLFF TGCGCCAGCAGCCGAGGGCTGTGGGAAAAACTGTTTTTT
TRBJ2-7 17 - TRBV7-2 CASSPPRKRDKSYEQYF TGTGCCAGCAGCCCCCCCCGCAAGCGGGACAAGTCCTACGAGCAGTACTTC
TRBJ1-2 11 - TRBV20-1 CSAVDSYGYTF TGCAGTGCTGTTGACTCTTATGGCTACACCTTC
TRBJ1-1 13 - TRBV6-5 CASRLGQNTEAFF TGTGCCAGCAGATTGGGACAGAACACTGAAGCTTTCTTT
TRBJ1-1 17 TRBD1 TRBV10-2 CASSELTDRAKNTEAFF TGCGCCAGCAGTGAGCTTACGGACAGGGCCAAGAACACTGAAGCTTTCTTT
TRBJ1-1 13 - TRBV7-9 CASSLDTNTEAFF TGTGCCAGCAGCCTAGACACGAACACTGAAGCTTTCTTT
TRBJ1-1 14 TRBD1 TRBV9 CASSVDQGVTEAFF TGTGCCAGCAGCGTAGATCAGGGGGTCACTGAAGCTTTCTTT
TRBJ1-3 17 - TRBV30 CAWSVRYRTTSGNTIYF TGTGCCTGGAGTGTACGGTACAGAACGACATCTGGAAACACCATATATTTT
TRBJ2-6 20 TRBD2 TRBV7-2 CASSLAMGLAGGSGANVLTF TGTGCCAGCAGCTTAGCTATGGGACTAGCGGGAGGTTCTGGGGCCAACGTCCTGACTTTC
TRBJ1-2 15 TRBD1 TRBV30 CAGRAPGQQNYGYTF TGTGCCGGGAGGGCCCCGGGACAGCAAAACTATGGCTACACCTTC
TRBJ2-1 15 TRBD2 TRBV9 CASSRSGISDNEQFF TGTGCCAGCAGCCGGAGCGGGATCTCCGACAATGAGCAGTTCTTC
TRBJ2-3 16 TRBD2 TRBV9 CASSYWRGADTDTQYF TGTGCCAGCAGCTATTGGCGGGGGGCCGACACAGATACGCAGTATTTT
TRBJ2-2 13 - TRBV7-2 CASSLRDTGELFF TGTGCCAGCAGCTTACGAGACACCGGGGAGCTGTTTTTT